This T cell receptor beta chain was identified during a study of control samples from healthy donors and cancer patients. This clone was counted between two and nine times. Here immunoSEQ multiplex PCR was the method, and the copy in TCRdb shows in-frame clones only, minus some. The table lists under 150,000 clones, 85% to 95% of them singletons. CDR3 length equals 13 residues. Germline CDR1 and CDR2: MNHEY and SVGEGT. Trimming took 5 bases from V and 7 from J; bases not matched to a gene: 6. V and J are TRBV6-2 or TRBV6-3 and TRBJ1-2; TRBD1 agrees at 8 bases. The sequencing sample was made of PBMCs. The clonotype was recovered from a man aged 45-60 years with head and neck cancer. CDR3: CASSPGQGRGYTF. The CDR3 DNA reads TGTGCCAGCAGTCCCGGACAGGGCCGTGGCTACACCTTC.